These 6 T cell receptor beta chains came from one sample sequenced in a study of T cell responses to AZD1222 COVID-19 vaccine. The method was immunoSEQ multiplex PCR; TCRdb's version includes in-frame clones alone and lacks a portion of them. The sample holds some 84,000 clones, roughly 89% seen once. This material consisted of peripheral blood, taken 28 days after the second AZD1222 dose. The receptors stem from an adult who received the AZD1222 COVID-19 vaccine.

The genes are TRBV19 and TRBJ1-5; TRBD1 might be the D (6 bases). The germline V and J ends were trimmed by 4 bases and 7 bases, with 11 bases remaining between them. Germline V gene sequence: CDR1 LNHDA, CDR2 SQIVND (reference sequence). CDR3 length equals 13 residues. The CDR3 here is CASSTQGFQPQHF. Here the CDR3 DNA reads TGTGCCAGTAGTACGCAGGGGTTCCAGCCCCAGCATTTT.

The J gene is TRBJ2-7, the V gene TRBV6-5, with D unresolved. Germline-derived CDR1 and CDR2 are MNHEY and SVGAGI. This CDR3 has 15 residues. V lost 4 bases and J 3 bases, leaving 16 bases between the germline ends. CDR3 DNA sequence: TGTGCCAGCAGTTCCGGGCCAGCAACGAACTACGAGCAGTACTTC. Its protein is CASSSGPATNYEQYF.

The J gene is TRBJ2-4, the V gene TRBV18; 7 bases map to TRBD2. V trimming: 6 bases; J trimming: 10 bases; junction bases outside the gene matches: 9. The CDR3 is made up of 13 amino acids. In germline, CDR1 is KGHSH, CDR2 LQKENI. CDR3 nucleotides: TGTGCCAGCTCCCCGGGGGGAGATTCAATTCAGTACTTC. Its translation is CASSPGGDSIQYF.

V gene TRBV6-6 combines with J gene TRBJ1-1; the D is unclear. CDR3 size: 15 residues. Per germline, CDR1 MNHNY and CDR2 SVGAGI (reference sequence). Trimming cost V 7 bases and J 1 base, with 16 bases left between them. The CDR3 nucleotides are TGTGCCAGCACCCAACATCTCACCAGGAACACTGAAGCTTTCTTT. It encodes CASTQHLTRNTEAFF.

The rearrangement joins TRBV7-2 to TRBJ1-5; the D gene is possibly TRBD1 (5 bases). The CDR3 loop spans 15 amino acids. From germline, CDR1 is SGHTA and CDR2 FQGNSA. Deletions cut 7 bases from V and 2 bases from J, with 15 bases between. The CDR3 here is CASTPSGGGNQPQHF. The DNA of the CDR3 is TGTGCCAGCACCCCGAGTGGGGGAGGCAATCAGCCCCAGCATTTT.

V gene TRBV7-9 combines with J gene TRBJ1-5; no clear D. The CDR3 consists of 13 residues. CDR1 and CDR2 from the germline V gene are SEHNR and FQNEAQ (reference sequence). The ends were cut back, 6 bases at V and 5 bases at J, with 11 bases in the middle. The CDR3 nucleotides are TGTGCCAGCAGTTACATTGAAGATCAGCCCCAGCATTTT. This gives the protein CASSYIEDQPQHF.